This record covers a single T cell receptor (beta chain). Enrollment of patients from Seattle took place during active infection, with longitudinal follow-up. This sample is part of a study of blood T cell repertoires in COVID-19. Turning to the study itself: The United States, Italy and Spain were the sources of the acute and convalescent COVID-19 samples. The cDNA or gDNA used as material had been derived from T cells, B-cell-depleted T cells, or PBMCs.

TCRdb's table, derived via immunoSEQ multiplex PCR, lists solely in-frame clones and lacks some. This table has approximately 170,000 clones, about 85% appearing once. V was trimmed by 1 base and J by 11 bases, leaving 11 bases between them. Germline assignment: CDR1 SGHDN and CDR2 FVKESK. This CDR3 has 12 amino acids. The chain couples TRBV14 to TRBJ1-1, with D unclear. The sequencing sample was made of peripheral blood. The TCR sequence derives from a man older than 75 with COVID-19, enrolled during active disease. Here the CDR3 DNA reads TGTGCCAGCAGCCAAGCAGGTAAAGTGGCTTTCTTT. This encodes CASSQAGKVAFF.